A selection of T cell receptor beta chains follows, all from one sample in a study of memory CD4+ T cells and cytomegalovirus serostatus. Using immunoSEQ multiplex PCR, the repertoire was profiled, and TCRdb retains in-frame clones only, with some absent. The sample records 50,000 to 75,000 clones, approximately 85% being singletons. The sample consisted of memory CD4+ T cells from blood. Source of these receptors: an adult in good health and CMV-seronegative. The CDR3 runs from the conserved cysteine through the conserved F or W. D genes are given only for firm matches. Clone size is not always given. Where it is, it says once, few, many or a class for expanded clones.

D,size,J,V,DNA,CDR3
TRBD2,-,TRBJ2-1,TRBV28,TGTGCCAGCAGTTCTGGGACTAGCGGGAGGTTTTACAATGAGCAGTTCTTC,CASSSGTSGRFYNEQFF
TRBD1,-,TRBJ1-1,TRBV7-3,TGTGCCAGCAGCTCAACCGCTAGACAGGGTTGGTGTTTCACTGAAGCTTTCTTT,CASSSTARQGWCFTEAFF
TRBD1,-,TRBJ1-5,TRBV28,TGTGCCAGCATACCCCCAGCCCTCGGGACAGGAATCAATCAGCCCCAGCATTTT,CASIPPALGTGINQPQHF
-,-,TRBJ1-2,TRBV29-1,TGCAGCGCCCCGAATCCCTCGAGGGGCTATGGCTACACCTTC,CSAPNPSRGYGYTF
-,-,TRBJ2-5,TRBV30,TGTGCCTGGAGTGGAGGGATCGGGGAGACCCAGTACTTC,CAWSGGIGETQYF
-,-,TRBJ2-2,TRBV18,TGTGCCAGCTCACCCGATGGACTTAACACCGGGGAGCTGTTTTTT,CASSPDGLNTGELFF
-,-,TRBJ1-4,TRBV28,TGTGCCAGCAGAGAGTGGCAGGTTGGTGAAAAACTGTTTTTT,CASREWQVGEKLFF
-,-,TRBJ2-2,TRBV30,TGTGCCTGGAACGCCGTGACGGGTCCCGGGGAGCTGTTTTTT,CAWNAVTGPGELFF
-,-,TRBJ2-4,TRBV6-1,TGTGCCAGCAGTGTACAGGGTGGAAACATTCAGTACTTC,CASSVQGGNIQYF
-,-,TRBJ1-2,TRBV15,TGTGCCACCAGCAGAGGATTATTAAGCCGTAGGGGCGAAGCTAACTATGGCTACACCTTC,CATSRGLLSRRGEANYGYTF
-,-,TRBJ1-1,TRBV7-2,TGTGCCAGCAGCTTAGGACAGCTGAACACTGAAGCTTTCTTT,CASSLGQLNTEAFF
-,-,TRBJ1-2,TRBV5-1,TGCGCCAGCAGTTCTAGTCGGACAGAGAACTATGGCTACACCTTC,CASSSSRTENYGYTF
-,-,TRBJ2-5,TRBV5-1,TGCGCCAGCAGCCGGCAGGGCGGGGTTCAAGAGACCCAGTACTTC,CASSRQGGVQETQYF
TRBD2,-,TRBJ2-3,TRBV7-2,TGTGCCAGCAGCTTAGGACTAGCGGAGGGCACAGATACGCAGTATTTT,CASSLGLAEGTDTQYF
-,-,TRBJ2-1,TRBV6-5,TGTGCCAGCCGACTAGGGTACAATGAGCAGTTCTTC,CASRLGYNEQFF
-,-,TRBJ1-3,TRBV5-1,TGCGCCAGCAGCGGAGGCCAGGATGGAAACACCATATATTTT,CASSGGQDGNTIYF
-,-,TRBJ1-6,TRBV7-2,TGTGCCAGCAGCTTTGGGGGGAGTCTCACCCTCCACTTT,CASSFGGSLTLHF
TRBD1,once,TRBJ1-6,TRBV30,TGTGCCTGGCGTTTGGGGACAGGGGGTTCACCCCTCCACTTT,CAWRLGTGGSPLHF
-,-,TRBJ2-3,TRBV4-2,TGTGCCAGCAGCCAAGGTGGGGGGCTCCCAGATACGCAGTATTTT,CASSQGGGLPDTQYF
TRBD2,-,TRBJ2-2,TRBV2,TGTGCCAGCAGACGGACTAGCGGGGCCCTTGGCACCGGGGAGCTGTTTTTT,CASRRTSGALGTGELFF
TRBD1,-,TRBJ1-2,TRBV30,TGTGCCTGGAGTAACCCGACAGGGCATGGCTACACCTTC,CAWSNPTGHGYTF
-,-,TRBJ2-5,TRBV15,TGTGCCACCAGCAGAGACCGAGGGGAGACCCAGTACTTC,CATSRDRGETQYF
-,-,TRBJ2-1,TRBV7-6,TGTGCCAGCAGCCCCTCAGGGGACCTCTCCTACAATGAGCAGTTCTTC,CASSPSGDLSYNEQFF
TRBD2,-,TRBJ2-1,TRBV11-2,TGTGCCAGCAGTAGATTAGCGGGAGGGGGCGTCGGGGAGCAGTTCTTC,CASSRLAGGGVGEQFF
-,-,TRBJ1-2,TRBV7-2,TGTGCCAGCAGCTTAGAGTACAGTAACTATGGCTACACCTTC,CASSLEYSNYGYTF
-,-,TRBJ2-7,TRBV7-9,TGTGCCAGCAGGGCTAGTAACTCCTACGAGCAGTACTTC,CASRASNSYEQYF
-,-,TRBJ1-1,TRBV12-5,TGTGCTAGTGCGGGGCGGGGGCCGAACACTGAAGCTTTCTTT,CASAGRGPNTEAFF
TRBD2,-,TRBJ2-3,TRBV5-1,TGCGCCAGCAGAGATGGGACTAGCGGGGACACAGATACGCAGTATTTT,CASRDGTSGDTDTQYF
TRBD1,-,TRBJ2-3,TRBV10-3,TGTGCCATCAGTGAGTCGGAACAGGGGTCCACAGATACGCAGTATTTT,CAISESEQGSTDTQYF
TRBD2,-,TRBJ2-7,TRBV4-2,TGTGCCAGCAGCCAGCCTGGACTAGCGGGGGACTACGAGCAGTACTTC,CASSQPGLAGDYEQYF
-,-,TRBJ2-1,TRBV6-6,TGTGCCATCAGTGGCTACAATGAGCAGTTCTTC,CAISGYNEQFF
-,once,TRBJ1-5,TRBV2,TGTGCCAGCAGTGAAAGATGGTCGCCAGCTTATAGCAATCAGCCCCAGCATTTT,CASSERWSPAYSNQPQHF
-,-,TRBJ1-1,TRBV19,TGTGCCAGTAGTCCGAAAGGAGGGACGGCCGAAGCTTTCTTT,CASSPKGGTAEAFF
-,once,TRBJ1-2,TRBV30,TGTGCCTGGAGTAGAGGGGACTATGGCTACACCTTC,CAWSRGDYGYTF
TRBD2,-,TRBJ2-1,TRBV27,TGTGCCAGCAGTTTATGGGGGACTAGCGGGAGGAATGAGCAGTTCTTC,CASSLWGTSGRNEQFF
TRBD1,-,TRBJ1-4,TRBV18,TGTGCCAGCTCACCGGACAGGGGCACTAATGAAAAACTGTTTTTT,CASSPDRGTNEKLFF